One and the same sample provided the 21 T cell receptor beta chains below, sequenced in a study of control samples from healthy donors and cancer patients (dated by TCRdb to the early 2020s). The protocol used for the library was the immunoSEQ multiplex PCR assay. Here the immuneACCESS table is served through TCRdb, limited to in-frame sequences with V and J called. Missing clones are a known gap in these copies; in checked studies unresolved V genes cover under half, and the rest lacks a known reason. For this sample there are about 75,000 clones; 94% appear just once. Of the sample, about 6.2% is held by the ten largest clones. The sample consisted of blood. All receptors come from a woman aged 40 to 50 in good health.

This clone was seen only once. This rearrangement joins TRBV27 to TRBJ2-1, with TRBD2 matching 12 bases. The CDR3 runs 17 residues. From germline, CDR1 is MNHEY and CDR2 SMNVEV (reference sequence). Germline trimming cut 5 bases from V and 4 bases from J; bases unmatched to any gene: 9. CDR3 in amino acids: CASSPRTSGVQYNEQFF. The CDR3 nucleotides are TGTGCCAGCAGTCCCCGGACTAGCGGGGTTCAATACAATGAGCAGTTCTTC.

The chain employs TRBV5-1 and TRBJ2-7; 9 nucleotides match TRBD2. V lost 3 bases, J lost 6 bases, and 10 bases stayed unmatched. There are 15 residues in the CDR3. Looked up from germline, CDR1 is SGHRS and CDR2 is YFSETQ. This CDR3 is CASSSVAGVVSEQYF. CDR3 sequence (DNA): TGCGCCAGCAGCTCTGTAGCGGGAGTAGTATCCGAGCAGTACTTC.

The CDR3 protein is CSVRPTYLTDTQYF. CDR3 sequence (DNA): TGCAGCGTTCGACCCACGTACCTCACAGATACGCAGTATTTT. The chain uses TRBV29-1 and TRBJ2-3; D unclear. There are 14 residues in the CDR3. Germline V lookup: CDR1 SQVTM, CDR2 ANQGSEA. V shed 5 bases and J shed 2 bases, with 14 bases lying between them.

The J gene is TRBJ1-1, the V gene TRBV5-1, with TRBD1 matching over 9 bases. CDR1 SGHRS and CDR2 YFSETQ come from the germline V gene. The ends lost 4 bases at V and 8 bases at J; junction bases unmatched: 9. The CDR3 loop spans 14 amino acids. CDR3 protein: CASSPTGGAMEAFF. The CDR3 coding sequence is TGCGCCAGCAGCCCCACAGGGGGCGCGATGGAAGCTTTCTTT.

The chain joins TRBV9 to TRBJ2-7; unclear D gene. The length of the CDR3 is 14 residues. V lost 0 bases to trimming and J lost 1 base, with 8 bases between them. Germline values: CDR1 SGDLS, CDR2 YYNGEE. CDR3 residues: CASSVALWSYEQYF. Here the CDR3 DNA reads TGTGCCAGCAGCGTAGCTCTGTGGTCCTACGAGCAGTACTTC.

This chain connects TRBV4-2 to TRBJ1-4, with 7 bases matching TRBD1. Per germline, CDR1 LGHNA and CDR2 YNFKEQ. The V and J ends lost 0 bases and 3 bases, in that order; junction bases with no gene match: 4. The CDR3 runs 16 residues. CDR3 in DNA: TGTGCCAGCAGCCAAGAGGCGGGACAGCCTAATGAAAAACTGTTTTTT. It is translated as CASSQEAGQPNEKLFF.

This chain joins TRBV30 and TRBJ1-1; a possible D gene is TRBD1 (5 bases). V lost 0 bases and J 8 bases, leaving 13 bases between the germline ends. The germline V gene encodes CDR1 GTSNPN and CDR2 SVGIG (reference sequence). The CDR3 contains 13 residues. The DNA of the CDR3 is TGTGCCTGGAGTGTTAGTTTGGGGGAAGAAGCTTTCTTT. Its protein product is CAWSVSLGEEAFF. Drawing the rest from reference TRBV30 and TRBJ1-1, the complete variable domain is SQTIHQWPATLVQPVGSPLSLECTVEGTSNPNLYWYRQAAGRGLQLLFYSVGIGQISSEVPQNLSASRPQDRQFILSSKKLLLSDSGFYLCAWSVSLGEEAFFGQGTRLTVV.

In its sample, this clone was seen once. The J gene is TRBJ1-1, the V gene TRBV5-1; D perhaps matches TRBD1 (6 bases). CDR1 and CDR2 (germline): SGHRS, YFSETQ. The length of the CDR3 is 12 residues. The V and J ends lost 4 bases and 7 bases respectively, with 11 bases between them. The CDR3 loop is CASSAQGFEAFF. The CDR3 DNA reads TGCGCCAGCAGCGCGCAGGGGTTTGAAGCTTTCTTT.

The chain combines TRBV28 with TRBJ1-5, with 8 bases lining up with TRBD1. Trimming cost V 7 bases and J 5 bases; bases outside gene matches: 7. Germline V gene sequence: CDR1 MDHEN, CDR2 SYDVKM. The CDR3 consists of 14 residues. The CDR3 nucleotides read TGTGCCAGCAACTCAGGGGGCCTTTATCAGCCCCAGCATTTT. This encodes CASNSGGLYQPQHF.

V and J are TRBV7-9 and TRBJ1-5; 8 bases align to TRBD1. The J segment lost 3 bases and the V segment lost 5 bases, leaving 6 bases of the junction unmatched. Per germline, CDR1 SEHNR and CDR2 FQNEAQ (reference sequence). The CDR3 is 15 residues long. The CDR3 sequence is CASSLTGGINQPQHF. The CDR3 DNA reads TGTGCCAGCAGCCTCACAGGGGGGATCAATCAGCCCCAGCATTTT.

The chain has TRBV10-2 and TRBJ1-4, with D unclear. Germline V CDR1 and CDR2: WSHSY, SAAADI. The CDR3 extends over 13 amino acids. V lost 7 bases to trimming and J lost 4 bases, with 10 bases between them. The CDR3 bases are TGCGCCAGCACAAGGGAGCGTAATGAAAAACTGTTTTTT. Translating gives CASTRERNEKLFF.

The chain couples TRBV24-1 to TRBJ2-3, with unresolved D. Trimming pared 4 bases from V and 6 bases from J, leaving 13 bases between. The length of the CDR3 is 14 residues. Germline CDR1 reads KGHDR; CDR2 reads SFDVKD. The CDR3 spells CATSDVTQADTQYF. The CDR3 bases are TGTGCCACCAGTGACGTGACCCAGGCGGATACGCAGTATTTT.

As for this clone: A junction end diverges from the germline sequence, so it may reflect a read error. The same CDR3 arises from other DNA sequences in this sample as well. The rearrangement uses TRBV11-3 and TRBJ2-1, with TRBD2 matching 7 bases. CDR3 length: 14 residues. Germline CDR1 is SGHNT and CDR2 is YENEEA. In DNA, the CDR3 is TGCGCCAGCAGCTTACGCGGGAGAGGAGGTGAGCAGTTCTTC. Translated, it gives CASSLRGRGGEQFF.

V gene TRBV12-3 or TRBV12-4 combines with J gene TRBJ2-1; D gene ambiguous. V was clipped by 2 bases and J by 3 bases, with 5 bases between them. This CDR3 region has 13 residues. The CDR3 spells CASSLTDYNEQFF. The CDR3 region has the DNA TGTGCCAGCAGTTTAACAGACTACAATGAGCAGTTCTTC.

The chain has TRBV6-5 and TRBJ2-3; 9 bases are a match to TRBD1. This CDR3 comprises 13 residues. Trimming cost V 6 bases and J 5 bases; bases outside gene matches: 3. CDR1 and CDR2 from the germline V gene are MNHEY and SVGAGI. DNA for the CDR3: TGTGCCAGCAGGGGACAGGGTAAAGATACGCAGTATTTT. Protein sequence: CASRGQGKDTQYF.

CDR3 loop: CASSLSVNGETQYF. In DNA, the CDR3 is TGTGCCAGCAGCTTATCGGTAAACGGGGAGACCCAGTACTTC. This rearrangement joins TRBV7-2 to TRBJ2-5, with D unresolved. The V end lost 2 bases, the J end lost 5 bases, and 12 bases lay between the germline ends. Looked up from germline, CDR1 is SGHTA and CDR2 is FQGNSA. CDR3 length: 14 amino acids.

The rearrangement uses TRBV5-6 and TRBJ2-2; D ambiguous. Germline loops: CDR1 SGHDT, CDR2 YYEEEE. The CDR3 spans 13 residues. Trimming removed 0 bases at V and 7 bases at J, with 7 bases between. CDR3 DNA: TGTGCCAGCAGCTTGGCGAGAAGCGGGGAGCTGTTTTTT. Amino acid sequence: CASSLARSGELFF.

The CDR3 coding sequence is TGTGCCAGTACCCCCGGTGGGAGCTCCTACAATGAGCAGTTCTTC. This codes for CASTPGGSSYNEQFF. This sequence joins TRBV19 and TRBJ2-1, with D maybe TRBD2 (5 bases). The V and J ends lost 7 bases and 0 bases respectively, with 13 bases between them. The V gene's germline CDR1 is LNHDA and CDR2 SQIVND (reference sequence). CDR3 size: 15 residues.

The rearrangement joins TRBV4-2 to TRBJ2-2, with 7 bases matching TRBD1. The CDR3 totals 17 residues. CDR1 is LGHNA and CDR2 is YNFKEQ in the germline V gene. Germline trimming cut 4 bases from V and 1 base from J; bases unmatched to any gene: 9. CDR3 loop: CASSPSSWDRNTGELFF. The CDR3 coding sequence is TGTGCCAGCAGCCCTTCGTCCTGGGACAGGAACACCGGGGAGCTGTTTTTT.

The chain is built from TRBV30 and TRBJ1-3; unclear D gene. Germline V lookup: CDR1 GTSNPN, CDR2 SVGIG (reference sequence). The CDR3 length is 12 residues. V was pared by 5 bases and J by 0 bases, with 5 bases between. CDR3 loop: CAWGSSGNTIYF. The CDR3, as DNA: TGTGCCTGGGGGTCCTCTGGAAACACCATATATTTT.

The chain combines TRBV11-3 with TRBJ2-1; possibly TRBD1 or TRBD2 for D (5 bases each). V lost 3 bases to trimming and J lost 9 bases, with 9 bases between them. Germline assignment: CDR1 SGHNT and CDR2 YENEEA. The CDR3 runs 12 residues. The DNA of the CDR3 is TGTGCCAGCAGCTTCTCGGGACGTGAGCAGTTCTTC. Residues: CASSFSGREQFF.